The present TCR beta chain was sequenced within a study of shared clonotypes between healthy human individuals. Across several immunoSEQ plates, the genomic DNA of each subset was split evenly. On sorted subsets, replicate PCRs used approximately 190 ng DNA, or about 30,000 T cell genomes. The assay was immunoSEQ multiplex PCR, and TCRdb's table has in-frame clones only and misses some. Of a few million clones listed, around nine tenths are singletons. CD45RA+ naive and CD45RA-negative memory subsets were separated from CD4+ cells. The receptor's source is a man between 18 and 35 years old in good health. Material for sequencing was naive CD4+ T cells sorted from blood. Specified subset: CD45RA+ positively selected.

CDR3 nucleotides: TGTGCCAGCTCACCACAGAATAGCGGGGAGCTGTTTTTT. Translation: CASSPQNSGELFF. The chain has TRBV18 and TRBJ2-2; D remains unclear. Germline lookup yields CDR1 KGHSH and CDR2 LQKENI. This CDR3 spans 13 amino acids. Trimming removed 1 base at V and 7 bases at J, with 7 bases between.